The present TCR beta chain was sequenced within a study of T cell responses to AZD1222 COVID-19 vaccine. Whole-study results and caveats: Without day 14 samples, only post-peak T cell repertoires were studied. Among those given AZD1222, only 6 or 7 were seropositive at baseline. Spike-specific TCR breadth and depth went up after people got two AZD1222 doses. The sample set comprised mostly white British donors with more females, and clonal diversity was possibly underestimated.

Only in-frame clones appear in the TCRdb table, and some are missing; sequencing was by immunoSEQ multiplex PCR. The table records some 80,000 clones, about 91% of them present only once. Unmatched junction bases numbered 6, after V lost 2 bases and J lost 5 bases. The CDR3 is 16 amino acids. The germline CDR1 and CDR2 sequences are KGHDR and SFDVKD. Concerning this clone: The antigen is undetermined.

The TCR originated in an adult who received the MenACWY meningococcal vaccine as a control. The chain recombines TRBV24-1 with TRBJ2-5, with 11 bases that match TRBD2. Sample: peripheral blood, taken 28 days after the second dose of the MenACWY control vaccine. CDR3 nucleotide sequence: TGTGCCACCAGTGATTCCCTAGCGGGGGGCGTGGAGACCCAGTACTTC. It specifies CATSDSLAGGVETQYF.